This T cell receptor (beta chain) stems from a study of neurological immune-mediated disorders. General study findings and limits: None of the CDR3 amino acid sequences of expanded clones recurred across subjects, suggesting private repertoires in all groups. Expansion of TCR clones was greatest in HTLV-1-associated myelopathy and smallest in multiple sclerosis, where it fell below that of healthy controls.

This clonotype was seen many times. Its target is not known. Over 190 million TCR-beta sequences from 15-18 subjects came out of each sequencing run. TCRdb used MiXCR to reprocess the 5' RACE reads, holding one entry per CDR3 protein. The sample holds some 60,000 distinct CDR3 sequences, more than 7.5% seen once. As to time point: longitudinal time-point 2. The study used blood bank volunteers in Maryland, USA, as healthy controls. The sequenced material came from PBMCs. The receptor was derived from a man aged 25 to 40 in good health.

In nucleotides, the CDR3 is TGTGCCAGCAGCTCTAGTAGTCAAGAGACCCAGTACTTC. Protein: CASSSSSQETQYF. This chain joins TRBV7-7 and TRBJ2-5; no clear D gene. The V end was cut by 4 bases, the J end by 2 bases, with 8 bases between. The germline gives CDR1 SSHAT, CDR2 FNYEAQ (reference sequence). This CDR3 is 13 amino acids long.